This T cell receptor (beta chain) was documented in a study of tumor and adjacent non-tumor tissue in lung cancer. This sample's RNA came from whole unsorted tissue. The library came from three nested PCR rounds adapted from ARM-PCR protocols. In TCRdb, the multiplex PCR reads were re-called with MiXCR into one record per CDR3 protein. The sample carries around 74,000 distinct CDR3 sequences, nearly 70% recorded once. This clonotype was detected a few times. Sequenced sample: lung tumor tissue. This TCR derives from a woman aged 70-85 years with non-small cell lung cancer.

The CDR3 sequence is CASSSGTGRTYEQYF. The CDR3 nucleotides read TGTGCCAGCAGCTCAGGGACAGGTAGAACCTACGAGCAGTACTTC. The J gene is TRBJ2-7, the V gene TRBV11-2; TRBD1 matches at 8 bases. The trim removed 4 bases at V and 2 bases at J, leaving 7 bases unmatched. This CDR3 is 15 amino acids long. CDR1 and CDR2 from the germline V gene are SGHAT and FQNNGV.